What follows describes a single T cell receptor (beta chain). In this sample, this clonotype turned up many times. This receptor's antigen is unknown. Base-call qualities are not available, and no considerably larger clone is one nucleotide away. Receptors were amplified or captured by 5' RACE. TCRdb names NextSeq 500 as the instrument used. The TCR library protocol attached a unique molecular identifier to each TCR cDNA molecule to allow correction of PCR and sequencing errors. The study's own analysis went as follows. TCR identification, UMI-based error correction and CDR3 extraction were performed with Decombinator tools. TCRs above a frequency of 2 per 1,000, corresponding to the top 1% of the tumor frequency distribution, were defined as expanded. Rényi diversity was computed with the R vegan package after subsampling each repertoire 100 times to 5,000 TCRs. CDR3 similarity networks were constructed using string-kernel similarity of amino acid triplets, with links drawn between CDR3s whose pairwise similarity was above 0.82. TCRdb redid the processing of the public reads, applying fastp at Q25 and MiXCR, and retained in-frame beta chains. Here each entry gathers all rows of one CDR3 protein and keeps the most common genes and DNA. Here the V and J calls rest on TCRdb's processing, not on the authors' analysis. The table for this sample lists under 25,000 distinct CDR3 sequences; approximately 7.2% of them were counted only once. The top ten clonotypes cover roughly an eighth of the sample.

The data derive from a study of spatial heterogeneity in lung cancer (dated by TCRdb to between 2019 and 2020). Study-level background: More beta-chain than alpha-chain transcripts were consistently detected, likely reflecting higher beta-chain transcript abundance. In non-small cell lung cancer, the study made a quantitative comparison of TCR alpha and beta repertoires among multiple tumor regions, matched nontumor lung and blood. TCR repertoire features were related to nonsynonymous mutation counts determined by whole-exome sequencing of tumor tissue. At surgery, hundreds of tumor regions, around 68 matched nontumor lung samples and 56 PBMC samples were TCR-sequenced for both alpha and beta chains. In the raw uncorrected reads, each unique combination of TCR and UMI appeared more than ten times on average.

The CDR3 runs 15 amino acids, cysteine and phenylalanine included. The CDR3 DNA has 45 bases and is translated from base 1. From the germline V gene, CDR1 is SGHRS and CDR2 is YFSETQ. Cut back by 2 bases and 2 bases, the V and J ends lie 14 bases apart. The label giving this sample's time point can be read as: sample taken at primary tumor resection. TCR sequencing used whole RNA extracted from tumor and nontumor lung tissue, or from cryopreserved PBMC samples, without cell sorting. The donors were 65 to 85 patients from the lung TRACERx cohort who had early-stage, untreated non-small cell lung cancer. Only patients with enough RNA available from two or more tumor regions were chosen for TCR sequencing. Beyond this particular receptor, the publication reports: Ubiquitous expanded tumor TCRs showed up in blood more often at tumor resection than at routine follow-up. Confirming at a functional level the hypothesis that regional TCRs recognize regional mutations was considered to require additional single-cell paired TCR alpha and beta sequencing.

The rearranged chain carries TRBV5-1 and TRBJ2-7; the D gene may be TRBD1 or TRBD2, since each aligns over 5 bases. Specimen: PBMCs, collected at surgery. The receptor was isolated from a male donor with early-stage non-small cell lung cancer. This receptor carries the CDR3 CASSFRDGRAYEQYF. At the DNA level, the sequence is TGCGCCAGCAGCTTTCGGGACGGCCGGGCCTACGAGCAGTACTTC.